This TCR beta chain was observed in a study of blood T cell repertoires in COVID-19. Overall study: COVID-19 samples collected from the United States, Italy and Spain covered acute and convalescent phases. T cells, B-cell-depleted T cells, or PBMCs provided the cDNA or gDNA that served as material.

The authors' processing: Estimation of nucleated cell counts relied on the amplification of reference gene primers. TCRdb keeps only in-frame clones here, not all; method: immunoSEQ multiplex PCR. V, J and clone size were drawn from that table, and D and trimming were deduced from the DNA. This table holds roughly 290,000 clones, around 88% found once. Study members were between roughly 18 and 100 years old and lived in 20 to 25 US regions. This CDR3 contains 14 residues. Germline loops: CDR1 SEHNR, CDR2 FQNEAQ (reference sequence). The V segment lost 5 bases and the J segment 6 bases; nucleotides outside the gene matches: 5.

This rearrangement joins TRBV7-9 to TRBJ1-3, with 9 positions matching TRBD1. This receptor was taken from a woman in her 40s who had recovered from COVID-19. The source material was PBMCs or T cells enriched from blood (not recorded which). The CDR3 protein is CASSLQGAVNTIYF. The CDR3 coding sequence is TGTGCCAGCAGCCTACAGGGGGCGGTAAACACCATATATTTT.